This T cell receptor (beta chain) was recovered during a study of cytomegalovirus exposure and HLA in healthy donors (TCRdb year 2017). Broadly, across the study: According to an earlier analysis of several hundred of the donors, some 180 million T cells yielded 120 million or so unique TCR beta sequences and around 280 Gb of sequence data. Roughly 300 gigabases of sequencing data and roughly 90 million unique TCR sequences were included in an early release covering about 700 HLA-typed donors. Of the approximately 400 genotyped donors, approximately 83% fell in the genetic ancestry cluster associated with self-reported Caucasian donors. The aim of the study was to test whether cataloging public T cell receptors could identify signatures of past pathogen exposure. The T cell repertoires of under 700 subjects were profiled by immunosequencing and related to cytomegalovirus serostatus. A separate validation cohort of 100 to 150 different subjects was used in addition to the 666-subject first cohort. High-throughput TCR immunosequencing, statistical association of individual TCRs with disease status, and machine learning were combined to predict cytomegalovirus infection status. A later analysis re-analyzed previously published TCR beta repertoires from 666 donors and added high-resolution HLA genotyping to study TCR occurrence patterns. Rather than using new phenotypic data, the later analysis identified candidate immune exposures from TCR beta sequences and from how often those sequences occurred across donors. An earlier analysis of a few hundred of the donors applied high-throughput TCR beta sequencing to assess whether each TCR beta V gene segment acted as functional or pseudogenic. Donor age, sex, ethnicity and CMV serostatus were collected together with the repertoire data. A later genetic analysis used genome-wide SNP genotypes for about 65% of the roughly 700 donors, treating that subset as a discovery cohort. All discovery cohort repertoires had been generated on a single sequencing platform. HLA typing covered class I and class II loci at four-digit resolution. Typing coverage differed by locus: A, B, C, DRB1 and DQB1 were typed in roughly 620-630 donors, DQA1 in about 500, DPA1 in around 580, and DPB1 in 472. Four or five DR-DQ haplotypes were handled as single units for association and clustering because linkage in the cohort was strong. Among under 450 genotyped donors of the cohort, an average of approximately 240,000 unique TCR beta nucleotide sequences were sequenced per donor, about a sixth of them non-productive.

On this clone itself: The clone's antigen remains unknown. No per-base quality is available; no much larger clone lies one base away.

CDR3 length: 15 amino acids, cysteine to phenylalanine. The retained sequence is limited to the CDR3, 45 bases, with the frame set at the first base. V loses 0 bases, J loses 4 bases, and the germline ends lie 15 bases apart. CDR1 is given as SQVTM and CDR2 as ANQGSEA, both from the germline V gene. The library was generated by the immunoSEQ multiplex PCR assay. The multiplex PCR relied on a mix of 60 forward primers for TCR Vbeta segments and 13 reverse primers for TCR Jbeta segments. Amplification of the CDR3 region of rearranged TCR beta genes was performed with a multiplex PCR assay on genomic DNA. The Illumina HiSeq System was used to sequence the amplified TCR beta libraries as 87-base-pair reads. In the original analysis: In a later analysis, tens of millions of unique TCR beta chains were counted across the roughly 700 repertoires, and roughly 11 million of these chains were shared by at least two donors. A nearest-neighbor algorithm error-corrected the raw reads and collapsed the reads into unique sequences, merging closely related sequences to remove PCR and sequencing errors. To assign V, D and J gene segments, CDR3 sequences were aligned to IMGT reference sequences. For a sequence to be retained, a match of at least six nucleotides to both a V gene segment and a J gene segment was required. Rearrangements were classified as productive when the CDR3 lacked stop codons and remained in frame with V and J, and all other rearrangements were classified as non-productive. Following IMGT convention, CDR3 was defined as the stretch from the second conserved V-encoded cysteine up to the conserved J-encoded phenylalanine. In an earlier analysis of around 600 of the donors, sequences lacking an unambiguous match to a single V gene segment were excluded. An earlier analysis of 550 to 650 of the donors classified V segments as functional when productive rearrangements were above 56.7% and as segregating when the standard deviation between donors was above 5%. A statistical classification framework was developed to diagnose cytomegalovirus status using the catalog of TCR beta chain sequences. In a later analysis, TCR nucleotide sequences were compared against IMGT/GENE-DB human TR gene sequences so that V and J genes could be assigned. A later analysis assigned CDR3 sequences and most-parsimonious VDJ recombination scenarios with the TCRdist pipeline. In a later analysis, every TCR beta chain was defined by the combination of its CDR3 amino acid sequence and its V-gene family, and reads without a unique V-gene family were dropped. As a way to deal with suspected cross-contamination and a sequencing artifact, a later analysis dropped roughly 600 nucleotide sequences that were highly shared and had low generation probability. In a later analysis, a clonal expansion index was calculated for each public chain from normalized within-repertoire ranks of inferred template counts. A later analysis computed generation probabilities with a VDJ recombination model fitted to out-of-frame rearrangements, and checked the results against IGoR. A later analysis scored TCR-TCR, TCR-HLA and TCR-CMV co-occurrence with hypergeometric tests, applying a repertoire-size bias correction to TCR pairs. In a later analysis, false discovery rates were estimated by permuting HLA or CMV assignments 20 times. In a later analysis, co-occurring TCRs were grouped using DBSCAN, and TCRdist sequence similarity was added for clustering within HLA-allele-positive subsets. Co-occurrence clustering excluded repertoires with fewer than 30,000 or more than 120,000 public chains, plus five with anomalous nucleotide sharing. As stored in TCRdb, this immuneACCESS dataset retains in-frame rearrangements with V and J assigned. A fraction of the clones does not appear; measured against another copy, unresolved V genes explain less than half of the discrepancy, and the remainder lacks a known reason. V, J and clone size derive from that table, while D and trimming were established from the DNA sequence. This sample has some 140,000 clones in its table, and 64% of those were observed once. 2.4% of the sample is held by the ten biggest clonotypes.

The cohort was made up of 666 healthy bone marrow donors. At the time of sampling, every cohort member was nominally healthy, though immune exposures that went unrecorded were likely present. The donor was CMV seronegative and belonged to the group of several hundred seronegative cohort members. Each donor provided a peripheral blood sample, and peripheral blood mononuclear cells were used for TCR beta sequencing. The Qiagen DNeasy Blood Extraction Kit was used to extract genomic DNA from the blood cell samples. General conclusions and limits of the study: According to the authors, the approach could potentially be generalized to other disease states and immunological phenotypes. Broadly in line with IMGT annotations, most TCR beta V segments showed up in productive rearrangements about 90% or about 30% of the time in an earlier analysis of several hundred of the donors. In a later genetic analysis, a missense DCLRE1C variant was associated with V-gene and J-gene trimming of TCR beta chains, and the association was replicated in an independent cohort. According to a later analysis, parvovirus B19, influenza, CMV and Epstein-Barr virus appeared linked to several top co-occurrence clusters. Specific HLA alleles were associated with roughly 17,000 TCR beta sequences at a false discovery rate of 0.05 in a later analysis. Compared with the roughly 710-donor mean, donors in an Asian-associated ancestry cluster had fewer N-insertions in productive TCRs, according to a later genetic analysis. Approximately 16 rarely observed V segments, including chromosome 9 orphons, were excluded from the earlier analysis of about 500 of the donors because counts were too low. Because some donors lacked HLA typing at each locus, the association tests relied only on the typed subset. Compared with equally common non-associated chains, HLA-associated TCR beta chains in a later analysis were more clonally expanded and had lower generation probabilities. Correlated functional status among segregating V segments might reflect linkage disequilibrium, but an unknown experimental factor could not be ruled out. CMV serostatus was the only immune exposure information available for the cohort. A few of the identified cytomegalovirus-associated TCR beta chains were confirmed in vitro to be specific for cytomegalovirus antigens. This cohort had only TCR beta chains sequenced, and the lack of alpha or paired-chain data limited which features could be detected. Some IMGT-functional V segments, including TRBV6-2 and TRBV6-3, could not be told apart with the 87-base-pair reads, so those segments were excluded. Most TCR sequences were observed very rarely across donors, whereas some public TCRs were present in many individuals. The presence/absence analyses assumed that sequencing depth was roughly uniform across donors, and that assumption may not be true. In a later analysis, TCR association rates were found to vary across HLA loci, with the most associated TCRs seen for DRB1 alleles and the fewest for HLA-C alleles. A later analysis found that most CMV-associated TCR beta chains appeared HLA-restricted, with HLA associations seemingly driven largely by CMV exposure. Strong co-occurrence of HLA alleles, especially DR and DQ, made assigning TCR associations to individual alleles difficult. A further reported finding was that TCR beta sequences accurately predicted the HLA-A and HLA-B alleles for most subjects in the first cohort. The classifier was reported to diagnose cytomegalovirus status with high specificity and sensitivity in both the original and validation cohorts. A cluster of highly shared sequence variants was judged likely to be a technical artifact of the sequencing pipeline. A total of around 150 TCR beta chains were listed by the study as associated with cytomegalovirus.

This TCR came from a woman aged 35 to 49 in good health and CMV-seronegative. Sequencing input: PBMCs. The chain links TRBV29-1 with TRBJ2-5; a tentative D call is TRBD2 (6 bases match). The sequenced DNA is TGCAGCGTTGAAGAAGATGGGGCGGGGAGAGAGACCCAGTACTTC. The resulting protein is CSVEEDGAGRETQYF.